This T cell receptor (beta chain) comes out of a study of human T cells and chemical hapten exposure. Study-wide background: There were per-sample TCR yield variations, arising mainly from small pooled library volume differences.

Time point indicated: patch test 1, 2 weeks after DPC sensitization. Treatment reported: therapeutic diphenylcyclopropenone sensitization with weekly scalp DPC. This clonotype has a count of ten or more. There are 14 residues in the CDR3. V gave up 5 bases and J gave up 4 bases; unmatched junction bases: 3. Germline CDR1 and CDR2: SSHAT and FNYEAQ (reference sequence). Individual cDNA molecules (in the library) carried attached unique molecular identifiers. In the authors' methods: From around 20,000 to 690,000 TCRs were found per sample, with a median of roughly 89,000. Via MiXCR, TCRdb re-called the RACE reads, giving one row per CDR3 protein. TCRdb, rather than the study authors, made the V and J calls. The sample has around 380,000 distinct CDR3 sequences; roughly 5% are singletons.

The chain recombines TRBV7-7 with TRBJ2-1; 9 nucleotides align to TRBD2. The sample in question was whole blood, obtained in connection with sensitization to the hapten diphenylcyclopropenone (DPC). This sequence originates from a woman aged 45-65 years with alopecia areata. Some clones in this sample may be carry-over from other donors' samples. CDR3 nucleotides: TGTGCCAGCAGCCCAGGACTAGCGTACAATGAGCAGTTCTTC. Encoded protein: CASSPGLAYNEQFF.